This entry is about one T cell receptor beta chain. This sample was taken from a study of blood T cell repertoires in COVID-19. Study background: T cells, B-cell-depleted T cells, or PBMCs supplied cDNA or gDNA.

As handled by the study authors: Amplifying reference gene primers gave estimates of nucleated cell counts. Generated by immunoSEQ multiplex PCR, the TCRdb table keeps only in-frame clones and is missing some. V and J calls and clone size follow that table, whereas D and trimming were derived from the DNA. The top ten hold about 4.4% of the sample, which has 65,000 to 75,000 clones, 70% to 90% seen once. This sequence was found in a man between 45 and 60 years old with active COVID-19. The sequencing sample was made of peripheral blood.

CDR3 sequence reads: CASSEAPDRYSGNTIYF. The CDR3 nucleotides read TGTGCCAGCAGTGAAGCGCCGGACAGGTACTCTGGAAACACCATATATTTT. The genes are TRBV6-1 and TRBJ1-3; 7 nucleotides match TRBD1. The CDR3 extends over 17 amino acids. The germline gives CDR1 MNHNS, CDR2 SASEGT. The junction had 5 bases not matched to a gene; V was cut back by 0 bases and J by 0 bases.